The sequence of this T cell receptor beta chain was determined in a study of vaccination effects on CD4 cells after COVID-19. Study results and caveats: Substantial clonal contraction characterized both infection- and vaccine-induced clones late after vaccination. Cross-reaction with common cold coronaviruses was seen in only 1 of 255 vaccine-induced clones from healthy vaccinees.

Trimming removed 8 bases at V and 10 bases at J, with 18 bases between. CDR1 is WSHSY and CDR2 is SAAADI in the germline V gene. This CDR3 contains 14 residues. TCRdb's copy holds only in-frame clones and misses some; the assay was immunoSEQ multiplex PCR. This sample has some 20,000 clones; roughly 70% occur once, and the top ten carry 15% to 20%. Before sequencing took place, the ViraFEST assay used viral peptide pools to expand antigen-specific CD4+ T cells. A roughly 10-day culture period preceded the isolation of CD4+ T cells. A note on this clone: Its specificity is unknown.

The source of this sequence is a human donor who received a COVID-19 vaccine. The chain carries TRBV10-2 and TRBJ1-6; D may be TRBD1 (5 bases). The sample was CD4+ T cells from PBMCs cultured with HCoV-229E spike peptides, taken before COVID-19 vaccination. The CDR3 coding sequence is TGCGCCAGCGCGGGGGACCAGGAGGCCTCACCCCTCCACTTT. Amino acid sequence: CASAGDQEASPLHF.